The next 16 T cell receptor beta chains were all read from a single sample in a study of CD8+ T cells in alopecia areata. Described treatment: oral pan-JAK inhibitor, 5-10 mg twice daily. Extracted from the samples, RNA was reverse transcribed into cDNA to serve as the sequencing template. Data came from immunoSEQ multiplex PCR; TCRdb stores just in-frame clones and leaves some out. The table includes around 190,000 clones, roughly 60% detected once. The sample consisted of CD4+ T cells sorted from blood, taken at week 24, from a patient treated with tofacitinib. All receptors come from a human donor with alopecia areata.

This clone appeared once. Distinct nucleotide sequences in the sample also encode this CDR3. The V gene is TRBV30, the J gene TRBJ2-3, with D unresolved. Germline CDR1 is GTSNPN and CDR2 is SVGIG (reference sequence). V gave up 3 bases and J gave up 3 bases, with 4 bases separating them. The CDR3 is 11 amino acids. CDR3 sequence: CAWRSTDTQYF. The CDR3 DNA reads as TGTGCCTGGAGATCTACAGATACGCAGTATTTT.

This clone was detected only a few times. The CDR3 nucleotides read TGCGCCAGCAGCCAAGTAGACAGCTCCTATAATTCACCCCTCCACTTT. It encodes CASSQVDSSYNSPLHF. V and J are TRBV4-3 and TRBJ1-6, with D possibly being TRBD1 (5 bases). CDR1 is LGHNA, CDR2 YSLEER, per germline. V lost 1 base to trimming and J lost 0 bases, with 7 bases between them. This CDR3 is 16 amino acids long.

This clone was seen only once. The rearrangement links TRBV29-1 to TRBJ1-4; D is uncertain. Germline lookup yields CDR1 SQVTM and CDR2 ANQGSEA. V lost 6 bases, J lost 8 bases, and 10 bases lay in between. CDR3 length: 11 residues. CDR3 amino acids: CSVNVGEKLFF. CDR3 sequence (DNA): TGCAGCGTGAACGTCGGGGAAAAACTGTTTTTT. Drawing the rest from reference TRBV29-1 and TRBJ1-4, the complete variable domain is SAVISQKPSRDICQRGTSLTIQCQVDSQVTMMFWYRQQPGQSLTLIATANQGSEATYESGFVIDKFPISRPNLTFSTLTVSNMSPEDSSIYLCSVNVGEKLFFGSGTQLSVL.

This chain connects TRBV27 to TRBJ1-6; no definite D call. This CDR3 region has 16 residues. Germline V gene data show CDR1 as MNHEY and CDR2 as SMNVEV (reference sequence). Between the trimmed V and J ends, which lost 6 bases and 7 bases, there was a span of 19 bases. CDR3: CASRAQSGLGNSPLHF. CDR3 coding DNA: TGTGCCAGCAGGGCACAGTCAGGTCTAGGAAATTCACCCCTCCACTTT.

The chain couples TRBV2 to TRBJ2-3; 10 bases are a match to TRBD2. This CDR3 is built from 14 residues. CDR1 and CDR2 (germline): SNHLY, FYNNEI. Trimming took 8 bases from V and 6 from J; bases not matched to a gene: 8. The CDR3 nucleotides are TGTGCCAGCGTTAGCGGGGGGCCCGGGGATACGCAGTATTTT. This sequence encodes CASVSGGPGDTQYF. Using reference TRBV2 and TRBJ2-3 for the parts outside the CDR3, the full variable domain is EPEVTQTPSHQVTQMGQEVILRCVPISNHLYFYWYRQILGQKVEFLVSFYNNEISEKSEIFDDQFSVERPDGSNFTLKIRSTKLEDSAMYFCASVSGGPGDTQYFGPGTRLTVL.

V usage is TRBV29-1 and J usage is TRBJ1-1, with TRBD1 as a possible D gene (6 bases). This CDR3 has 13 amino acids. In germline, CDR1 is SQVTM, CDR2 ANQGSEA. V was clipped by 6 bases and J by 0 bases, with 11 bases between them. In DNA form, the CDR3 reads TGCAGCGTCGGGACACTTTTGAACACTGAAGCTTTCTTT. Its protein is CSVGTLLNTEAFF. Full variable domain (rest looked up from reference TRBV29-1 and TRBJ1-1): SAVISQKPSRDICQRGTSLTIQCQVDSQVTMMFWYRQQPGQSLTLIATANQGSEATYESGFVIDKFPISRPNLTFSTLTVSNMSPEDSSIYLCSVGTLLNTEAFFGQGTRLTVV.

This chain joins TRBV30 and TRBJ2-7, with 7 bases that match TRBD2. V dropped 5 bases and J dropped 5; count of bases not matched to a gene: 3. CDR3 length: 11 amino acids. CDR1 and CDR2 (germline): GTSNPN, SVGIG (reference sequence). The DNA for the CDR3 is TGTGCCTGGGGGGAGGGGAACGAGCAGTACTTC. Amino acid sequence: CAWGEGNEQYF.

Note on this clone: At the DNA level, this CDR3 is encoded by other sequences in the same sample as well. The chain employs TRBV18 and TRBJ2-5, with 7 bases that match TRBD1. This CDR3 contains 14 residues. Germline V gene lookup returns CDR1 KGHSH and CDR2 LQKENI. V shed 3 bases and J 1 base; nucleotides not matched to a gene: 2. The CDR3 here is CASSPRGSQETQYF. Written as DNA, the CDR3 is TGTGCCAGCTCACCCAGGGGGAGCCAAGAGACCCAGTACTTC.

About this clone itself: This specimen includes other DNA sequences encoding the same CDR3. J is TRBJ1-2 and V is TRBV4-3, with D tentatively TRBD1 (5 bases). The CDR3 extends over 14 amino acids. The germline V and J ends were trimmed by 2 bases and 6 bases, with 13 bases remaining between them. The germline gives CDR1 LGHNA, CDR2 YSLEER. The CDR3 nucleotides read TGCGCCAGCAGCCAACCTGGGACGGGCGATGGCTACACCTTC. Its translation: CASSQPGTGDGYTF.

This sequence joins TRBV5-1 and TRBJ2-7; D remains ambiguous. Germline V gene data show CDR1 as SGHRS and CDR2 as YFSETQ. The CDR3 has 14 amino acids. Trimming shortened V by 0 bases and J by 4 bases, and 11 bases separated the two germline ends. This CDR3 reads CASSLERISYEQYF. The CDR3 DNA is TGCGCCAGCAGCTTGGAAAGAATCTCGTACGAGCAGTACTTC. The full variable domain, with the rest looked up from reference TRBV5-1 and TRBJ2-7, is KAGVTQTPRYLIKTRGQQVTLSCSPISGHRSVSWYQQTPGQGLQFLFEYFSETQRNKGNFPGRFSGRQFSNSRSEMNVSTLELGDSALYLCASSLERISYEQYFGPGTRLTVT.

This clone was observed a few times. This specimen includes other DNA sequences encoding the same CDR3. The chain carries TRBV29-1 and TRBJ2-3; TRBD2 matches 9 bases. The CDR3 consists of 12 residues. Germline V gene sequence: CDR1 SQVTM, CDR2 ANQGSEA. Trimming cost V 5 bases and J 3 bases; bases outside gene matches: 0. The DNA for the CDR3 is TGCAGCGTTAGCGGGGGGACAGATACGCAGTATTTT. This sequence encodes CSVSGGTDTQYF.

The genes are TRBV2 and TRBJ2-5, with D tentatively TRBD2 (6 bases). The V end lost 6 bases, the J end lost 4 bases, and 12 bases lay between the germline ends. CDR3 length: 13 amino acids. Germline loops: CDR1 SNHLY, CDR2 FYNNEI. The CDR3 loop is CASSWGSGETQYF. In nucleotides, the CDR3 is TGTGCCAGCAGCTGGGGTAGCGGAGAGACCCAGTACTTC.

This clone appeared a single time. V usage is TRBV5-1 and J usage is TRBJ1-1, with D perhaps TRBD1 (5 bases). Looked up from germline, CDR1 is SGHRS and CDR2 is YFSETQ. Trimming shortened V by 7 bases and J by 4 bases, and 11 bases separated the two germline ends. The CDR3 contains 12 residues. CDR3 bases: TGCGCCAGCGGAGGGGAAGGCACTGAAGCTTTCTTT. The encoded protein is CASGGEGTEAFF. Drawing the rest from reference TRBV5-1 and TRBJ1-1, the complete variable domain is KAGVTQTPRYLIKTRGQQVTLSCSPISGHRSVSWYQQTPGQGLQFLFEYFSETQRNKGNFPGRFSGRQFSNSRSEMNVSTLELGDSALYLCASGGEGTEAFFGQGTRLTVV.

This chain uses TRBV28 with TRBJ1-1; D is unresolved. V was trimmed by 3 bases and J by 6 bases, leaving 8 bases between them. Per the germline V gene, CDR1 is MDHEN and CDR2 is SYDVKM. The CDR3 sequence is 12 residues long. The CDR3 DNA reads TGTGCCAGCAGTTTGACGGTCTCTGAAGCTTTCTTT. Translating it yields CASSLTVSEAFF.

This clone has just one count. The rearrangement uses TRBV2 and TRBJ2-1; 7 nucleotides agree with TRBD2. CDR3 size: 17 residues. J gave up 5 bases and V 6 bases, and 16 bases lay outside the gene matches. CDR1 is SNHLY and CDR2 is FYNNEI in the germline V gene. The CDR3 here is CASRRLRLAFPHNEQFF. The CDR3 DNA reads TGTGCCAGCAGAAGGCTTAGACTAGCATTCCCCCACAATGAGCAGTTCTTC.

The chain couples TRBV30 to TRBJ2-3; 7 bases match TRBD1. Trimming at V came to 7 bases and at J to 0 bases, leaving 4 bases not matched to a gene. This CDR3 comprises 13 residues. CDR1 and CDR2 (germline): GTSNPN, SVGIG (reference sequence). CDR3 bases: TGTGCCTTCTCACAGGGGAGCACAGATACGCAGTATTTT. Its protein product is CAFSQGSTDTQYF.